Listed here is a single T cell receptor (beta chain). As yet, its antigen is unknown. The germline gives CDR1 KGHSH, CDR2 LQKENI. The CDR3 totals 16 residues. Trimming at V came to 4 bases and at J to 0 bases, leaving 5 bases not matched to a gene. PCR amplification relied on 60 Vbeta primers (plus 13 Jbeta primers). Clones were read by immunoSEQ multiplex PCR, and TCRdb kept only the in-frame ones, dropping some. The sample has hundreds of thousands of clones, roughly 73% seen once. This entry is derived from a study of cytomegalovirus exposure and HLA in healthy donors. Study results and caveats: Associated with cytomegalovirus, according to the listing, were some 150 TCR beta chains.

The V call is TRBV18, the J call TRBJ2-7; 11 bases are a match to TRBD2. This sequence originates from a boy between 10 and 17 years old in good health and CMV-seronegative. Sequenced material: PBMCs. The CDR3: CASSRTTSGSSYEQYF. Written as DNA, the CDR3 is TGTGCCAGCTCACGTACCACTAGCGGGAGCTCCTACGAGCAGTACTTC.